This TCR beta chain was obtained from a study of T cells in localized non-small cell lung cancer. Overall study results and limits: Adjacent lung exhibited a median of approximately 59 among the 100 most abundant tumor clones. Uninvolved adjacent lung had the highest recorded T cell clonality, with tumor below it.

Generated by immunoSEQ multiplex PCR, the TCRdb table keeps only in-frame clones and is missing some. Of 2,500 or so clones in the sample, 30% to 45% were seen once. The CDR3 is 13 amino acids. As to this clone: No antigen is known for it.

This material consisted of lung tumor tissue, taken before any cancer treatment. The TCR was taken from a male donor older than 55 with stage II squamous cell lung carcinoma. The chain combines TRBV6-7 with TRBJ2-5; D call uncertain. TRBV6-7 has ORF status, its function being uncertain. The CDR3 sequence: CVSRRDGQETQYF. The CDR3 DNA follows: TGTGTCAGTAGGAGAGATGGCCAAGAGACCCAGTACTTC.